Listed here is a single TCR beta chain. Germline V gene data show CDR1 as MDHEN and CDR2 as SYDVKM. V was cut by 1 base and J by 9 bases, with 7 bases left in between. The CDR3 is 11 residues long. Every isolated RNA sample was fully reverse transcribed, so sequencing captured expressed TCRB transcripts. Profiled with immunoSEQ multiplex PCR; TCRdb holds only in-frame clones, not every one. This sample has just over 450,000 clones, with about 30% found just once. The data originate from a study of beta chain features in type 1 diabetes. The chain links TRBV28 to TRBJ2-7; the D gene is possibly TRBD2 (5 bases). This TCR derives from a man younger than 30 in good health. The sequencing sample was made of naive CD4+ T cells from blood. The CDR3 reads CASSLSRAQYF. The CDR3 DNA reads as TGTGCCAGCAGTTTATCGAGGGCGCAGTACTTC. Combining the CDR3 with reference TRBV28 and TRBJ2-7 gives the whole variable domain DVKVTQSSRYLVKRTGEKVFLECVQDMDHENMFWYRQDPGLGLRLIYFSYDVKMKEKGDIPEGYSVSREKKERFSLILESASTNQTSMYLCASSLSRAQYFGPGTRLTVT.